This T cell receptor beta chain stems from a study of Graves' ophthalmopathy and Graves' hyperthyroidism. Amplifying from RNA transcripts, the study obtained TCR beta CDR3 regions. An initial RT-PCR round employing HTBI primers preceded a second-round multiplex PCR. Each CDR3 protein gets one entry after TCRdb re-called the multiplex PCR reads with MiXCR. The sample includes a few hundred thousand distinct CDR3 sequences, under 45% of them seen just once. Trimming took 6 bases from V and 4 from J; bases not matched to a gene: 19. The CDR3 runs to 20 residues. Germline CDR1 reads SNHLY; CDR2 reads FYNNEI.

The receptor's source is an adult man with Graves' hyperthyroidism. The specimen was peripheral blood or thyroid tissue (not recorded which). The chain uses TRBV2 and TRBJ2-3; 13 nucleotides agree with TRBD2. The CDR3 region is CASRAHRAQLAGGPSDTQYF. DNA of the CDR3: TGTGCCAGCAGGGCCCACAGGGCTCAACTAGCGGGAGGGCCGTCAGATACGCAGTATTTT.